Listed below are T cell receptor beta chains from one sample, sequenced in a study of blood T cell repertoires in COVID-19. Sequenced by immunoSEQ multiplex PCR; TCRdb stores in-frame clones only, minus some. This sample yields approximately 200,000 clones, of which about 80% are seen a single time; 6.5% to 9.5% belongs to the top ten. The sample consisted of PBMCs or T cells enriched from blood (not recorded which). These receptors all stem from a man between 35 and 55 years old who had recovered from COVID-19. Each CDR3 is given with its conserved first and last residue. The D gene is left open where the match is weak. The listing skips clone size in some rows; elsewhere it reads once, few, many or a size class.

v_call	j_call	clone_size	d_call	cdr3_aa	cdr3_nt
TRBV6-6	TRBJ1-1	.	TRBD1	CASSPWIPQGEDTEAFF	TGTGCCAGCAGTCCGTGGATACCACAGGGGGAGGACACTGAAGCTTTCTTT
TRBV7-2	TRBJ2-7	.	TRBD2	CASNPGGGGGSTYEQYF	TGTGCCAGCAACCCCGGTGGTGGCGGGGGATCTACCTACGAGCAGTACTTC
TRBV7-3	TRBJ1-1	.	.	CASSSTRNTEAFF	TGTGCCAGCAGCTCTACCCGTAACACTGAAGCTTTCTTT
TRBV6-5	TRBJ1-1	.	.	CASSYSGGTEAFF	TGTGCCAGCAGTTATTCGGGTGGGACTGAAGCTTTCTTT
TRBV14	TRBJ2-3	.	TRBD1	CASSQVRQGRSDTQYF	TGTGCCAGCAGCCAAGTCCGACAGGGGCGGTCAGATACGCAGTATTTT
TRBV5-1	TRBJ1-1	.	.	CASSLHPGADTEAFF	TGCGCCAGCAGCTTGCATCCAGGGGCGGACACTGAAGCTTTCTTT
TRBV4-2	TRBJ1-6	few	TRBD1	CASSRLTGGVSPLHF	TGTGCCAGCAGCCGTCTTACAGGGGGCGTTTCACCCCTCCACTTT
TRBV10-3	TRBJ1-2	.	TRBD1	CAIRIDRGKFYGYTF	TGTGCCATCAGAATTGACAGGGGCAAGTTTTATGGCTACACCTTC
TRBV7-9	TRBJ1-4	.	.	CASSRLQGVGLFF	TGTGCCAGCAGCCGGCTTCAAGGGGTCGGGCTGTTTTTT
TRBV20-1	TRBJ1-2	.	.	CSASGVHGYTF	TGCAGTGCTAGTGGAGTACATGGCTACACCTTC
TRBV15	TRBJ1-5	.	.	CATSRDRMRQGDQPQHF	TGTGCCACCAGCAGAGATCGAATGCGCCAGGGCGATCAGCCCCAGCATTTT
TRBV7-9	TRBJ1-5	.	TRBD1	CASSLARQGKEDQPQHF	TGTGCCAGCAGCTTAGCGCGACAGGGGAAGGAGGATCAGCCCCAGCATTTT
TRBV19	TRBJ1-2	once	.	CASSISGYGYTF	TGTGCCAGTAGTATTTCAGGCTATGGCTACACCTTC
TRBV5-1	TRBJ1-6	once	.	CASRTWGRGGNSPLHF	TGCGCCAGCAGAACGTGGGGTCGGGGTGGTAATTCACCCCTCCACTTT
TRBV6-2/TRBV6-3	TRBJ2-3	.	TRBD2	CASSTRLAGANKSTDTQYF	TGTGCCAGCAGCACTAGACTAGCGGGGGCCAACAAGAGCACAGATACGCAGTATTTT
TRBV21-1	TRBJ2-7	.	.	CASPPPEQGAYEQYF	TGTGCCAGCCCTCCCCCGGAACAGGGGGCTTACGAGCAGTACTTC
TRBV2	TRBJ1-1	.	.	CASSDSGLGTEAFF	TGTGCCAGCAGTGATTCGGGGTTGGGGACTGAAGCTTTCTTT
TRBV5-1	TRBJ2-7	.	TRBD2	CASSPRPGTGTSGYNEQYF	TGCGCCAGCAGCCCGCGTCCCGGGACAGGGACTAGCGGGTATAACGAGCAGTACTTC
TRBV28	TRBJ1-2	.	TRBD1	CASSPGDRDNYGYTF	TGTGCCAGCAGTCCCGGGGACAGGGACAACTATGGCTACACCTTC